These T cell receptor beta chains were read from a single sample in a study of blood T cells in healthy people across ages. Each CDR3 protein gets one entry after TCRdb re-called the 5' RACE reads with MiXCR. The sample lists around 1,500,000 distinct CDR3 sequences, 42% seen once, with roughly 7.9% in the top ten. Specimen: blood. The receptors were gathered from a woman aged 18-29 years in good health. Both conserved end residues are part of each CDR3.

j_gene,v_gene,CDR3aa
TRBJ2-1,TRBV20-1,CSATSDYPDYNEQFF
TRBJ2-7,TRBV20-1,CSATSPGQGAYEQYF
TRBJ2-3,TRBV12-3/TRBV12-4,CASSSRARASTDTQYF
TRBJ1-6,TRBV12-3/TRBV12-4,CASSFWGGGSNYNSPLHF
TRBJ2-5,TRBV7-9,CASRAGALQETQYF
TRBJ1-1,TRBV29-1,CSVEAQGTNTEAFF
TRBJ2-1,TRBV15,CATSFTYNEQFF
TRBJ1-2,TRBV6-1,CASSAVGTGYITPYGYTF
TRBJ1-1,TRBV27,CASSLRVGGFQSQNTETEAFF
TRBJ1-2,TRBV9,CASSVDGGLYGYTF
TRBJ2-1,TRBV9,CASSVGNIPGGSEQFF
TRBJ2-3,TRBV7-9,CASSFAAVDTQYF
TRBJ2-1,TRBV6-5,CASRMGGEPNEQFF
TRBJ1-5,TRBV28,CASSWGGFNQPQHF
TRBJ1-5,TRBV6-1,CASSEWAGASNQPQHF
TRBJ1-2,TRBV14,CASSQDPAPYGYTF
TRBJ1-1,TRBV18,CASSLQGSDLNTEAFF
NA,TRBV7-3,CASSSHRASGGGSYNEQYF
TRBJ2-5,TRBV20-1,CSASRFRTQYF
TRBJ2-2,TRBV14,CASSLILAGPGELFF
TRBJ1-1,TRBV28,CASRKQGTEAFF
TRBJ2-3,TRBV9,CASSDPNIQTQYF
TRBJ1-1,TRBV30,CAWRAMAVTEAFF
TRBJ2-5,TRBV7-2,CASSLSSYKQYF
TRBJ1-1,TRBV6-6,CASSPPGFSEAFF
TRBJ2-3,TRBV29-1,CSVIDTTSTGTQYF
TRBJ2-1,TRBV6-5,CASSTSGQGSWYEQFF
TRBJ2-1,TRBV24-1,CATSDPNHEQFF